The 9 T cell receptor beta chains reported below all come from one sample, sequenced in a study of blood T cell repertoires in COVID-19. Produced via immunoSEQ multiplex PCR; TCRdb's table is partial and in-frame only. The sample has under 50,000 clones, 92% seen once. The sequenced sample was peripheral blood. The receptors were sampled from a human donor in a cohort sampled during active COVID-19.

The rearrangement joins TRBV20-1 to TRBJ1-3; D possibly corresponds to TRBD1 (5 bases). The CDR3 spans 11 residues. Germline lookup yields CDR1 DFQATT and CDR2 SNEGSKA (reference sequence). Between the trimmed V and J ends, which lost 6 bases and 5 bases, there was a span of 8 bases. CDR3 nucleotides: TGCAGTGCGCGGGACCGAAACACCATATATTTT. Translating gives CSARDRNTIYF.

This clone appeared once. This chain joins TRBV6-5 and TRBJ1-5; 8 positions match TRBD1. Trimming cost V 2 bases and J 4 bases; bases outside gene matches: 4. The CDR3 runs to 15 residues. CDR1 MNHEY and CDR2 SVGAGI come from the germline V gene. CDR3 DNA sequence: TGTGCCAGCAGTTACAGGACAGGGCAAAATCAGCCCCAGCATTTT. It is translated as CASSYRTGQNQPQHF.

J is TRBJ2-3 and V is TRBV7-2, with no clear D. In germline, CDR1 is SGHTA, CDR2 FQGNSA. V was cut by 5 bases and J by 6 bases, with 9 bases left in between. The CDR3 sequence is 12 residues long. CDR3 residues: CASSLKKDTQYF. CDR3 in DNA: TGTGCCAGCAGCCTAAAAAAGGATACGCAGTATTTT.

This chain joins TRBV12-5 and TRBJ1-1, with D perhaps TRBD1 (6 bases). Trimming took 2 bases from V and 1 from J, leaving 20 bases between them. CDR1 LGHNT and CDR2 FRNRAP come from the germline V gene. There are 18 residues in the CDR3. CDR3 protein: CASGLTYVRGPGNTEAFF. The CDR3 bases are TGTGCTAGTGGTTTGACCTATGTCAGGGGCCCGGGGAACACTGAAGCTTTCTTT.

This chain links TRBV19 with TRBJ2-6, with TRBD2 as a possible D gene (5 bases). Trimming removed 7 bases from V and 0 bases from J, with 16 bases in between. Germline CDR1 is LNHDA and CDR2 is SQIVND (reference sequence). The CDR3 contains 17 residues. CDR3 region: CASKLPGLSSGANVLTF. In DNA, the CDR3 is TGTGCCAGTAAATTGCCGGGGTTGAGCTCTGGGGCCAACGTCCTGACTTTC.

V usage is TRBV6-2 or TRBV6-3 and J usage is TRBJ1-2; D uncertain. The CDR3 length is 14 residues. Per germline, CDR1 MNHEY and CDR2 SVGEGT. V was trimmed by 4 bases and J by 0 bases, leaving 9 bases between them. The CDR3 spells CASSSHGANYGYTF. CDR3 coding DNA: TGTGCCAGCAGTTCACACGGAGCTAACTATGGCTACACCTTC.

The rearrangement uses TRBV29-1 and TRBJ1-2; 9 bases map to TRBD1. The J segment lost 6 bases and the V segment lost 7 bases, leaving 6 bases of the junction unmatched. CDR1 and CDR2 from the germline V gene are SQVTM and ANQGSEA. The CDR3 totals 12 residues. Written as DNA, the CDR3 is TGCAGCGCGACCGGGACAGGGAATGGCTACACCTTC. It translates to CSATGTGNGYTF.

The chain recombines TRBV7-2 with TRBJ2-5; TRBD1 matches 7 bases. Germline V lookup: CDR1 SGHTA, CDR2 FQGNSA. The V gene end was trimmed by 4 bases and the J gene end by 3 bases; junction bases not matched to a gene: 8. The CDR3 is 15 residues long. CDR3 nucleotide sequence: TGTGCCAGCAGCTACCAGACAGGGATAGAAGAGACCCAGTACTTC. It codes for CASSYQTGIEETQYF.

This chain links TRBV27 with TRBJ2-5; D gene ambiguous. CDR3 length: 13 amino acids. Germline CDR1 is MNHEY and CDR2 is SMNVEV (reference sequence). Trimming stripped 4 bases from V and 1 base from J, with 7 bases between. The CDR3 DNA follows: TGTGCCAGCAGTTCTCTAGGCCAAGAGACCCAGTACTTC. It yields the protein CASSSLGQETQYF.